This paragraph reports one T cell receptor beta chain. Its target is unknown. The record originates from a study of vaccination effects on CD4 cells after COVID-19. Some clones are missing from TCRdb's copy, which holds only in-frame ones; the method was immunoSEQ multiplex PCR. The sample carries around 81,000 clones, more than 60% recorded once. The ViraFEST assay expanded antigen-specific CD4+ T cells with viral peptide pools before sequencing. At the end of about 9 days of culture, CD4+ T cells were isolated. Two-dose vaccination with either BNT162b2 or mRNA-1273 was given to the participants. IL-2 medium took the place of half the medium on both days 3 and 7. CDR3 length: 17 amino acids. CDR1 SGHTA and CDR2 FQGNSA come from the germline V gene. The trim removed 5 bases at V and 2 bases at J, leaving 11 bases unmatched.

Material: CD4+ T cells from PBMCs cultured with HCoV-OC43 spike peptides, obtained after COVID-19 vaccination. The subset denotes: HCoV-OC43 spike overlapping peptide pool stimulation. The chain couples TRBV7-2 to TRBJ2-1, with 8 positions matching TRBD1. The receptor was derived from a human donor who received a COVID-19 vaccine. CDR3 DNA sequence: TGTGCCAGCAGCACCCAATCCGGGACAGGAACCTACAATGAGCAGTTCTTC. Translation gives CASSTQSGTGTYNEQFF.